This paragraph covers one T cell receptor beta chain sequence. Data came from immunoSEQ multiplex PCR; TCRdb stores just in-frame clones and leaves some out. The repertoire includes 2 million to 3 million clones, 80% to 95% of them detected once, and roughly 0.39% sits in the top ten. These data belong to a study of shared clonotypes between healthy human individuals. The sequencing input was naive CD4+ T cells from PBMCs. Subset of the sample: CD45RA+ positively selected. This TCR came from a man between 18 and 35 years old in good health. Some clones in this sample may be carry-over from other donors' samples.

CDR3 sequence: CASSPRQIDYGYTF. The CDR3 bases are TGTGCCAGCTCACCACGACAGATTGACTATGGCTACACCTTC. V usage is TRBV18 and J usage is TRBJ1-2; perhaps TRBD1 as D (5 bases). This CDR3 is 14 amino acids long. Between the trimmed V and J ends, which lost 1 base and 3 bases, there was a span of 9 bases. CDR1 KGHSH and CDR2 LQKENI come from the germline V gene.